This TCR beta chain was retrieved from a study of T-cell reconstitution after alpha-beta-depleted transplantation in children. Broader study findings: Surviving recipient cells, namely T cells and thymic progenitors, were the source of high day-60 TCRbeta diversity in some patients. From newly produced T cells came most of the T-cell counts and diversity one year after transplant. About two months after transplant, alpha-beta T cells reportedly came from several hundred expanded graft clones.

CDR1 SGHAT and CDR2 FQNNGV come from the germline V gene. Trimming at V came to 7 bases and at J to 4 bases, leaving 9 bases not matched to a gene. This CDR3 has 14 residues. Using unique molecular identifiers, the investigators prepared the TCRbeta library. TCRdb analysed the PCR reads with MiXCR anew, one entry per CDR3 protein. The data contain 580,000 or so distinct CDR3 sequences, about 21% of them singletons. This clonotype showed up just a few times. No antigen is known for it. Specimen: PBMCs, mostly from graft donor cells, collected 360 days after TCRalphabeta/CD19-depleted stem cell transplant. V is TRBV11-2 and J is TRBJ2-5; TRBD2 matches 7 bases. The origin of this receptor is a boy in the first two years of life who had a stem cell transplant for acute myeloid leukemia, so the T cells may come from the graft donor. The CDR3 region is CASTWTSNSETQYF. The CDR3 DNA is TGTGCCAGCACCTGGACTAGTAACTCAGAGACCCAGTACTTC.